This TCR beta chain is drawn from a study of CD8 T cells in ankylosing spondylitis. Scientists made TCR beta libraries using quantitative 5'-RACE with molecular barcodes. MiXCR was run by TCRdb on the 5' RACE reads, yielding one entry per CDR3 protein. The sample shows 350,000 to 400,000 distinct CDR3 sequences, 20% to 25% of them seen only once. This clonotype was detected only a few times. Its antigen is undetermined. Study outcomes and limitations: In peripheral blood, disease-linked CD8+ clones occurred at relatively low frequencies. Made up of eight highly homologous variants, a TCR beta motif appeared characteristic of ankylosing spondylitis blood. Significant enrichment of disease-linked clones was reported in matched ankylosing spondylitis synovial fluid.

The V gene's germline CDR1 is SGHDT and CDR2 YYEEEE. Trimming stripped 0 bases from V and 8 bases from J, with 18 bases between. The CDR3 runs 16 residues. The source material was blood, either unsorted or a sorted T cell fraction (not recorded which). V gene TRBV5-6 combines with J gene TRBJ2-1; D perhaps matches TRBD1 (5 bases). The clonotype was recovered from a male donor with ankylosing spondylitis or in good health (not recorded which). CDR3 coding DNA: TGTGCCAGCAGCTTGGCATCAGGGCCCGGTGGGTATGAGCAGTTCTTC. Translation: CASSLASGPGGYEQFF.